A selection of T cell receptor beta chains follows, all from one sample in a study of tumor and adjacent non-tumor tissue in lung cancer. TCRdb re-derived calls from the multiplex PCR reads in MiXCR, one entry per CDR3 protein. The data contain roughly 200,000 distinct CDR3 sequences, less than 80% of them seen just once; the ten biggest clones take up under 30%. Sequenced sample: lung tumor tissue. The receptors stem from a man in his 60s with non-small cell lung cancer. The CDR3 runs from the conserved cysteine through the conserved F or W. A D gene is named only where the DNA matches it firmly. The size of a clone is reported for some rows only, either as once, few or many, or as a class for expanded clones.

clone size | D gene | J gene | V gene | CDR3 protein | CDR3 DNA
NA | TRBD2 | TRBJ2-7 | TRBV10-3 | CATTSGGPSSYEQYF | TGTGCCACCACTAGCGGGGGGCCGAGCTCCTACGAGCAGTACTTC
many | TRBD1 | TRBJ1-2 | TRBV11-3 | CASSRRQGLYTF | TGTGCCAGCAGCAGACGACAGGGGCTCTACACCTTC
many | TRBD2 | TRBJ2-5 | TRBV11-2 | CASSSGLAGGQPHRETQYF | TGTGCCAGCAGCTCCGGACTAGCGGGGGGACAACCGCACCGAGAGACCCAGTACTTC
NA | NA | TRBJ1-4 | TRBV6-5 | CASRAVGEKLSF | TGTGCCAGCAGGGCTGTGGGCGAAAAACTGTCTTTT
NA | TRBD2 | TRBJ2-3 | TRBV11-2 | CASRFTAGGVQQYF | TGTGCCAGCAGATTTACAGCGGGGGGCGTTCAGCAGTATTTT
NA | NA | TRBJ2-7 | TRBV20-1 | CSARDHVAGDPYERYF | TGCAGTGCTAGAGATCATGTGGCAGGTGATCCCTACGAGCGATACTTC
NA | NA | TRBJ1-3 | TRBV20-1 | CSARVGENSGNTIYF | TGCAGTGCTAGAGTGGGGGAAAACTCTGGAAACACCATATATTTT
NA | TRBD2 | TRBJ2-7 | TRBV6-2/TRBV6-3 | CASSYGTNVSYEQYF | TGTGCTAGCAGTTACGGGACTAACGTTTCCTACGAGCAGTACTTC
NA | TRBD1 | TRBJ1-6 | TRBV28 | CASSSPGTGDNSPFHF | TGTGCCAGTAGTTCCCCAGGGACAGGGGATAATTCACCCTTCCACTTT
NA | TRBD1 | TRBJ2-3 | TRBV4-1 | CAGSPPRGQGGTETQYF | TGCGCCGGCAGCCCACCTCGGGGACAGGGAGGCACAGAAACGCAGTATTTT
NA | NA | TRBJ1-2 | TRBV6-2/TRBV6-3 | CASSYSSGNDYTF | TGTGCCAGCAGTTACTCTTCAGGGAATGACTACACCTTC
NA | NA | TRBJ1-1 | TRBV11-3 | CVSSLVTANTEAFF | TGTGTCAGCAGCTTAGTCACAGCTAACACTGAAGCTTTCTTT
once | TRBD1 | TRBJ1-1 | TRBV7-8 | CASSQDREVNTEAFF | TGTGCCAGCAGCCAGGACAGGGAGGTTAACACTGAAGCTTTCTTT
NA | NA | TRBJ1-2 | TRBV29-1 | CSVEVVGLGGYTF | TGCAGCGTTGAAGTGGTAGGATTAGGTGGCTACACCTTC
NA | NA | TRBJ2-6 | TRBV7-2 | CASSFGPSNSGANVLTF | TGTGCCAGCAGCTTTGGACCATCAAACTCTGGGGCCAACGTCCTGACTTTC
NA | NA | TRBJ1-5 | TRBV5-6 | CASSFGSRVQPQHF | TGTGCCAGCAGCTTTGGGAGTAGGGTTCAGCCCCAGCATTTT
many | NA | TRBJ2-5 | TRBV20-1 | CSAREGAVETQYF | TGCAGTGCTAGAGAGGGGGCCGTAGAGACCCAGTACTTC
few | NA | TRBJ2-3 | TRBV5-1 | CASSPLQDTQYF | TGCGCCAGCAGCCCCCTCCAAGATACGCAGTATTTT
once | TRBD2 | TRBJ2-1 | TRBV11-3 | CVSSSFGGSYYNEQFF | TGTGTCAGCAGCTCGTTCGGGGGGTCCTACTACAATGAGCAGTTCTTC
NA | TRBD1 | TRBJ2-7 | TRBV6-1 | CATLTGHRYEQYF | TGTGCCACCTTGACAGGGCACCGCTACGAACAGTACTTC
many | NA | TRBJ2-1 | TRBV20-1 | CSARVLNEQFF | TGCAGTGCTAGAGTCCTCAATGAGCAGTTCTTC
NA | NA | TRBJ2-5 | TRBV11-2 | CASCSYQTGRETQYF | TGTGCCAGCTGCTCGTACCAGACCGGACGGGAGACCCAGTACTTC
many | TRBD1 | TRBJ2-3 | TRBV20-1 | CSGGQGFYTQYF | TGCAGTGGGGGACAGGGCTTTTATACGCAGTATTTT
many | TRBD2 | TRBJ2-3 | TRBV6-1 | CASSELAGSYTDTQYF | TGTGCCAGCAGTGAACTAGCGGGATCGTACACAGATACGCAGTATTTT
NA | NA | TRBJ1-5 | TRBV12-3/TRBV12-4 | CASSLSALTDQPQHF | TGTGCAAGCAGTTTATCAGCTCTTACCGATCAGCCCCAGCATTTT
many | NA | TRBJ1-3 | TRBV11-2 | CASSLGSLPRSGNTIYF | TGTGCCAGCAGCTTAGGTTCCCTACCGCGCTCTGGAAACACCATATATTTT
few | NA | TRBJ2-3 | TRBV5-5 | CASSLIPDTKGDTQYF | TGTGCCAGCAGCTTGATACCGGACACTAAGGGAGATACGCAGTATTTT
many | TRBD2 | TRBJ2-1 | TRBV20-1 | CSARAGTSGTGEQFF | TGCAGTGCACGGGCCGGGACTAGCGGGACCGGTGAGCAGTTCTTC
many | NA | TRBJ1-1 | TRBV6-2/TRBV6-3 | CASGAIEAFF | TGTGCCAGCGGAGCCATTGAAGCTTTCTTT
NA | NA | TRBJ2-7 | TRBV12-3/TRBV12-4 | CASSFRGYDQYF | TGTGCCAGCAGTTTTCGGGGCTACGACCAGTACTTC
few | NA | TRBJ2-5 | TRBV5-1 | CASSTGSGETQYF | TGCGCCAGCAGCACGGGAAGTGGAGAGACCCAGTACTTC
NA | NA | TRBJ1-4 | TRBV6-1 | CANSAIPGPSSEKLFF | TGTGCCAACAGTGCCATACCGGGACCTTCCTCCGAAAAACTGTTTTTT
NA | NA | TRBJ2-2 | TRBV11-3 | CASGPRYFYDAGELFF | TGTGCCAGCGGCCCCCGATATTTTTACGACGCCGGGGAGCTGTTTTTT
NA | NA | TRBJ1-5 | TRBV6-1 | CASSVYDIQHF | TGTGCCAGCAGTGTCTATGATATCCAGCATTTT
many | NA | TRBJ1-5 | TRBV6-2/TRBV6-3 | CASSYGIQLYDQPQHF | TGTGCCAGCAGTTACGGTATCCAGCTATATGATCAGCCCCAGCATTTT
NA | NA | TRBJ1-5 | TRBV11-2 | CASSFDGLSNQPQHF | TGTGCCAGCAGCTTTGATGGATTGAGCAATCAGCCCCAGCATTTT
NA | NA | TRBJ1-2 | TRBV4-3 | CATSHRAALGNYDYTF | TGCGCCACCAGCCACCGTGCGGCTCTCGGGAACTATGACTACACCTTC
NA | TRBD1 | TRBJ1-4 | TRBV5-5 | CASSYPTGEKLFF | TGTGCCAGCAGCTACCCGACAGGGGAAAAACTGTTTTTT
NA | NA | TRBJ2-5 | TRBV24-1 | CATSQLGTPQETQYF | TGTGCCACCAGTCAGTTGGGCACCCCCCAAGAGACCCAGTACTTC
NA | NA | TRBJ2-7 | TRBV20-1 | CSVTGKGYEQYF | TGCAGTGTTACGGGAAAGGGTTACGAGCAGTACTTC
NA | NA | TRBJ2-1 | TRBV20-1 | CSASDYYNEQSF | TGCAGTGCTTCCGACTACTACAATGAGCAGTCATTC
NA | TRBD2 | TRBJ2-5 | TRBV20-1 | CSAREGRVTSGKVAETQYF | TGCAGTGCTAGAGAAGGCAGAGTCACTAGCGGGAAGGTTGCAGAGACCCAGTACTTC
NA | NA | TRBJ2-5 | TRBV11-2 | CASSVGNESTHNF | TGTGCCAGCAGCGTAGGAAATGAGTCCACCCATAACTTC
many | NA | TRBJ2-7 | TRBV20-1 | CSARDAVKSYEQYF | TGCAGTGCTAGAGATGCGGTGAAGTCCTACGAGCAGTACTTC
many | TRBD1 | TRBJ1-5 | TRBV20-1 | CSARTGQGPGGSQPQHF | TGCAGTGCTAGGACGGGACAGGGGCCGGGAGGGTCCCAGCCCCAGCATTTT
NA | NA | TRBJ2-1 | TRBV7-8 | CASSLSSEGPSRNEQFF | TGTGCCAGCAGCTTGTCTAGCGAGGGGCCAAGTAGGAATGAGCAGTTCTTC
NA | NA | TRBJ2-7 | TRBV6-5 | CDSGNGGVTRYERYF | TGTGACAGCGGCAATGGGGGAGTCACTCGCTACGAGCGGTATTTC
NA | NA | TRBJ1-5 | TRBV20-1 | CSARGVVGQPQRF | TGTAGTGCGAGGGGGGTAGTGGGTCAGCCCCAGCGTTTT
NA | NA | TRBJ2-7 | TRBV11-2 | CAGSFRDPSLEQYF | TGTGCCGGCAGCTTCCGGGATCCCTCCCTCGAGCAGTACTTC
few | NA | TRBJ2-5 | TRBV5-1 | CASSYAFGETQYF | TGCGCCAGCAGCTATGCTTTCGGCGAGACCCAGTACTTC
many | NA | TRBJ2-7 | TRBV11-2 | CASSLDQSNSYPYEQYF | TGTGCCAGCAGCTTAGATCAATCCAATTCGTACCCCTACGAGCAGTACTTC
NA | TRBD1 | TRBJ2-3 | TRBV4-3 | CSSSQLGGTDMQYF | TGCTCCAGCAGCCAACTCGGTGGGACAGATATGCAGTATTTT
few | NA | TRBJ2-5 | TRBV5-4 | CASREDRNQETQYF | TGTGCCAGCAGGGAAGACAGGAACCAAGAGACCCAGTACTTC
NA | TRBD1 | TRBJ2-1 | TRBV12-3/TRBV12-4 | CATRPGTGGTNEQFF | TGTGCCACCCGACCCGGGACAGGGGGTACTAATGAGCAGTTCTTC
NA | TRBD1 | TRBJ2-3 | TRBV12-3/TRBV12-4 | CASTLDSGGLDTQYF | TGTGCCAGCACCCTGGACTCAGGGGGCCTAGATACGCAGTATTTT
many | TRBD1 | TRBJ2-7 | TRBV20-1 | CSAQQGYSEQYF | TGCAGTGCTCAACAGGGGTATAGCGAGCAGTACTTC
NA | NA | TRBJ2-7 | TRBV29-1 | CSVDLQGGPYEQYF | TGCAGCGTTGATTTGCAGGGTGGCCCCTACGAGCAGTACTTC
NA | NA | TRBJ2-2 | TRBV11-3 | CASSWGQVNTGDLFF | TGTGCCAGCAGCTGGGGGCAGGTGAACACCGGGGATCTGTTTTTT
many | NA | TRBJ2-5 | TRBV20-1 | CSARPDQGIGGETQYF | TGCAGTGCTAGGCCCGATCAGGGCATTGGGGGGGAGACCCAGTACTTC
NA | TRBD2 | TRBJ2-1 | TRBV11-1 | CANSLGLARAIFSYNEQFF | TGTGCCAACAGCTTAGGACTAGCGAGGGCCATCTTCTCCTACAATGAGCAGTTCTTC